These 24 T cell receptor beta chains came from one sample sequenced in a study of blood T cell dynamics during melanoma immunotherapy (dated by TCRdb to the early 2020s). The library came from the immunoSEQ multiplex PCR assay. Sourced from immuneACCESS, this table was stored by TCRdb with only in-frame sequences that have V and J called. A share of the clones is absent; for the studies checked, an unresolved V gene accounts for under half, and the remainder has no known explanation. For this sample the table gives roughly 4,600 clones, of which over 70% were detected only once. The ten largest account for roughly 56% of the sample. The time point tag for this specimen amounts to: week 3, after first cycle of checkpoint inhibitor. The source was blood, collected from a patient treated with checkpoint blockade. These receptors all come from a human donor with melanoma.

As to this clone: A far more abundant clone sits one base away, making this likely a read error. The sample has other DNA sequences that encode this CDR3 too. The chain joins TRBV11-2 to TRBJ1-1, with 10 bases identical to TRBD1. Germline-derived CDR1 and CDR2 are SGHAT and FQNNGV. This CDR3 is 17 amino acids long. Trimming cost V 5 bases and J 3 bases; bases outside gene matches: 12. The CDR3 protein is CASSQDWGQGTDTEAFF. The CDR3 region has the DNA TGTGCCAGCAGCCAAGATTGGGGACAGGGGACGGACACTGAAGCTTTCTTT.

The rearrangement links TRBV7-2 to TRBJ2-3; 14 bases map to TRBD2. There are 16 residues in the CDR3. Germline V gene lookup returns CDR1 SGHTA and CDR2 FQGNSA. V trimming: 5 bases; J trimming: 6 bases; junction bases outside the gene matches: 7. CDR3 sequence: CASSHGTSGGGDTQYF. The CDR3 DNA reads TGTGCCAGCAGCCACGGGACTAGCGGGGGCGGGGATACGCAGTATTTT.

The V gene is TRBV6-5, the J gene TRBJ2-2, with 9 bases aligning to TRBD1. The CDR3 extends over 15 amino acids. Germline-derived CDR1 and CDR2 are MNHEY and SVGAGI. Trimming removed 8 bases from V and 4 bases from J; junction bases left unmatched: 8. CDR3 nucleotides: TGTGCCAGCGGGCGCGGACAGGGGTCCACCGGGGAGCTGTTTTTT. As protein: CASGRGQGSTGELFF.

V gene TRBV4-1 combines with J gene TRBJ1-2, with TRBD1 identical over 8 bases. Germline V gene sequence: CDR1 MGHRA, CDR2 YSYEKL. After removal of 0 bases from V and 4 bases from J, the junction contained 4 bases not matched to a gene. CDR3 length: 15 residues. The CDR3 region is CASSQDGQGGYGYTF. DNA for the CDR3: TGCGCCAGCAGCCAAGACGGACAGGGCGGCTATGGCTACACCTTC.

There are a few counts of this clone. The gene calls are TRBV11-3 and TRBJ2-7; D is possibly TRBD1 (5 bases). The germline V gene encodes CDR1 SGHNT and CDR2 YENEEA. The CDR3 has 12 residues. V was shortened by 6 bases and J by 1 base, with 7 bases between the two germline ends. The CDR3 is CASRTASYEQYF. CDR3 bases: TGTGCCAGCAGGACAGCATCCTACGAGCAGTACTTC.

The chain couples TRBV7-8 to TRBJ1-1; TRBD1 matches 8 bases. V shed 3 bases and J 6 bases; nucleotides not matched to a gene: 15. The germline V gene encodes CDR1 SGHVS and CDR2 FQNEAQ. The CDR3 totals 17 residues. The CDR3 loop reads CASSLSTGTGRVAEAFF. The CDR3 DNA reads TGTGCCAGCAGCTTGTCGACAGGGACAGGACGAGTCGCTGAAGCTTTCTTT.

The chain is built from TRBV14 and TRBJ2-5; no firm D call. The DNA matches TRBJ2-7 better at its end, which makes the J call doubtful. The CDR3 runs 13 residues. Germline V gives CDR1 SGHDN, CDR2 FVKESK. This CDR3 is CASSQGNSYEQYF. CDR3 coding DNA: TGTGCCAGCAGCCAAGGGAACAGCTACGAGCAGTACTTC.

The chain links TRBV4-1 to TRBJ1-1, with TRBD1 matching over 7 bases. The germline gives CDR1 MGHRA, CDR2 YSYEKL. The trim removed 1 base at V and 6 bases at J, leaving 14 bases unmatched. This CDR3 has 17 amino acids. Written as DNA, the CDR3 is TGCGCCAGCAGCCAAGGAGCTTTAATCGACAGGGAGTCTGAAGCTTTCTTT. Amino acids: CASSQGALIDRESEAFF.

The J gene is TRBJ2-7, the V gene TRBV10-3; 7 bases agree with TRBD1. The CDR3 consists of 14 residues. The V gene's germline CDR1 is ENHRY and CDR2 SYGVKD. J gave up 2 bases and V 6 bases, and 7 bases lay outside the gene matches. The CDR3 here is CAISPQGEPYEQYF. In DNA form, the CDR3 reads TGTGCCATCAGCCCGCAGGGGGAACCCTACGAGCAGTACTTC.

The V and J genes are TRBV7-1 and TRBJ1-4, with 9 bases lining up with TRBD1. TRBV7-1 is an open reading frame, and its role is uncertain. The CDR3 consists of 17 residues. V was clipped by 5 bases and J by 8 bases; unmatched bases: 15. The DNA of the CDR3 is TGTGCCAGCAGCCCCCGGGACAGGGCATCCGTTTACGAAAAACTGTTTTTT. It yields the protein CASSPRDRASVYEKLFF.

The J gene is TRBJ1-1, the V gene TRBV27, with D perhaps TRBD1 (5 bases). Germline CDR1 is MNHEY and CDR2 is SMNVEV (reference sequence). Trimming took off 0 bases at V and 3 bases at J, with 5 bases between the two ends. This CDR3 spans 13 amino acids. CDR3 sequence (DNA): TGTGCCAGCAGTTTATCAGGGGACACTGAAGCTTTCTTT. This encodes CASSLSGDTEAFF.

V gene TRBV5-6 combines with J gene TRBJ1-4; TRBD1 is a possible D gene (5 bases). CDR3 size: 14 residues. V was cut by 9 bases and J by 5 bases, with 17 bases left in between. Germline V gene lookup returns CDR1 SGHDT and CDR2 YYEEEE. The CDR3 loop is CAKTRQLKNEKLFF. In nucleotides, the CDR3 is TGTGCCAAGACACGACAGCTAAAGAATGAAAAACTGTTTTTT.

The chain has TRBV4-2 and TRBJ1-5; 7 nucleotides match TRBD1. Looked up from germline, CDR1 is LGHNA and CDR2 is YNFKEQ. The ends lost 5 bases at V and 2 bases at J; junction bases unmatched: 6. The CDR3 is made up of 15 amino acids. CDR3 region: CASSLEGQRNQPQHF. Here the CDR3 DNA reads TGTGCCAGCAGCTTAGAGGGACAGCGCAATCAGCCCCAGCATTTT.

This sequence joins TRBV5-1 and TRBJ1-2; 7 nucleotides align to TRBD1. CDR1 and CDR2 from the germline V gene are SGHRS and YFSETQ. This CDR3 is 13 amino acids long. The V and J ends lost 4 bases and 10 bases, in that order; junction bases with no gene match: 10. CDR3 loop: CASSQGQVELYTF. DNA of the CDR3: TGCGCCAGCAGCCAAGGACAGGTGGAACTCTACACCTTC.

The J gene is TRBJ2-3, the V gene TRBV2; possibly TRBD1 for D (5 bases). Per germline, CDR1 SNHLY and CDR2 FYNNEI. Trimming shortened V by 7 bases and J by 0 bases, and 14 bases separated the two germline ends. CDR3 size: 15 residues. CDR3: CASTTGAHSTDTQYF. DNA of the CDR3: TGTGCCAGCACCACAGGAGCCCATAGCACAGATACGCAGTATTTT.

This clone has just one count. V gene TRBV6-1 combines with J gene TRBJ2-7; weak D call: TRBD2 (5 bases). CDR1 is MNHNS and CDR2 is SASEGT in the germline V gene. The CDR3 contains 14 residues. V was pared by 7 bases and J by 0 bases, with 13 bases between. This chain's CDR3 is CASTRTASSYEQYF. CDR3 DNA: TGTGCCAGCACCAGGACTGCTAGCTCCTACGAGCAGTACTTC.

The rearrangement joins TRBV30 to TRBJ1-2, with 11 bases aligning to TRBD1. Germline CDR1 reads GTSNPN; CDR2 reads SVGIG (reference sequence). Trimming removed 8 bases from V and 4 bases from J; junction bases left unmatched: 6. This CDR3 is 13 amino acids long. The CDR3 reads CAGPGQGGYGYTF. The CDR3 DNA is TGTGCCGGACCGGGACAGGGGGGCTATGGCTACACCTTC.

This sequence joins TRBV11-2 and TRBJ2-5, with 9 positions matching TRBD2. Trimming at V came to 5 bases and at J to 4 bases, leaving 5 bases not matched to a gene. This CDR3 contains 14 residues. From germline, CDR1 is SGHAT and CDR2 FQNNGV. In DNA form, the CDR3 reads TGTGCCAGCAGCCCAGGACTAGCGCGAGAGACCCAGTACTTC. Translating it yields CASSPGLARETQYF.

The V call is TRBV27, the J call TRBJ1-5; 8 bases fit TRBD1. This CDR3 is 15 amino acids long. Per the germline V gene, CDR1 is MNHEY and CDR2 is SMNVEV (reference sequence). The junction had 9 bases not matched to a gene; V was cut back by 4 bases and J by 7 bases. CDR3 in DNA: TGTGCCAGCAGTTCCCCCTCAGGGGGCGGGCAGCCCCAGCATTTT. This translates into CASSSPSGGGQPQHF.

This rearrangement joins TRBV9 to TRBJ1-1, with 7 positions matching TRBD1. The CDR3 loop spans 15 amino acids. Germline-derived CDR1 and CDR2 are SGDLS and YYNGEE. Trimming cost V 4 bases and J 1 base; bases outside gene matches: 7. Here the CDR3 DNA reads TGTGCCAGCAGCCCCTCCGACAGGGCGAACACTGAAGCTTTCTTT. Its translation is CASSPSDRANTEAFF.

This clone was counted a single time. The chain joins TRBV11-3 to TRBJ2-5, with 9 bases identical to TRBD1. Matching the DNA end better, TRBJ2-7 makes the J call doubtful. This CDR3 is 14 amino acids long. CDR1 is SGHNT and CDR2 is YENEEA in the germline V gene. Here the CDR3 DNA reads TGTGCCAGCAGCTTTGGGACAGGGTGGAACGAGCAGTACTTC. Translated, it gives CASSFGTGWNEQYF.

The CDR3 DNA is TGCGCCAGCAACGGCGGGGGTCTTGCGGAGACCCAGTACTTC. This sequence encodes CASNGGGLAETQYF. This chain joins TRBV5-1 and TRBJ2-5, with 7 bases identical to TRBD2. The CDR3 extends over 14 amino acids. The J segment lost 5 bases and the V segment lost 6 bases, leaving 10 bases of the junction unmatched. Per the germline V gene, CDR1 is SGHRS and CDR2 is YFSETQ.

This clone has more than one count but fewer than ten. This sequence joins TRBV5-6 and TRBJ2-3; D not resolved. The CDR3 runs to 13 residues. Trimming left V 0 bases short and J 4 bases short, with 6 bases between. CDR1 SGHDT and CDR2 YYEEEE come from the germline V gene. CDR3 nucleotide sequence: TGTGCCAGCAGCTTGGGGTCCCCAGATACGCAGTATTTT. This translates into CASSLGSPDTQYF. Filled out from reference TRBV5-6 and TRBJ2-3, the complete variable domain reads DAGVTQSPTHLIKTRGQQVTLRCSPKSGHDTVSWYQQALGQGPQFIFQYYEEEERQRGNFPDRFSGHQFPNYSSELNVNALLLGDSALYLCASSLGSPDTQYFGPGTRLTVL.

V gene TRBV9 combines with J gene TRBJ1-1; D possibly corresponds to TRBD1 (6 bases). The CDR3 contains 14 residues. Trimming pared 0 bases from V and 4 bases from J, leaving 10 bases between. Germline lookup yields CDR1 SGDLS and CDR2 YYNGEE. The CDR3 nucleotides are TGTGCCAGCAGCGTAGAGGGAGGGGGCACTGAAGCTTTCTTT. Its translation is CASSVEGGGTEAFF.